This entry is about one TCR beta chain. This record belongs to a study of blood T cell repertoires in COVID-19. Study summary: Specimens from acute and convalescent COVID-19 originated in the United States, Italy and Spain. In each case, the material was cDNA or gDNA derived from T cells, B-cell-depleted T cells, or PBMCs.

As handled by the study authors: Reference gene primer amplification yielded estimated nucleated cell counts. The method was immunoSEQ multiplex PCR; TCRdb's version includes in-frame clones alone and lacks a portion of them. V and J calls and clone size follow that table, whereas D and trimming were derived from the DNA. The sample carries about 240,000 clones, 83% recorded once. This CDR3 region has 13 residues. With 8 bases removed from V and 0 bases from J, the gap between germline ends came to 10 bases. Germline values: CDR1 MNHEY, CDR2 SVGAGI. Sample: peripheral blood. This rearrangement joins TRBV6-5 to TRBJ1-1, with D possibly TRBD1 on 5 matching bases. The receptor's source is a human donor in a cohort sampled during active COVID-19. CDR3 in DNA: TGTGCCAGCGGGGGGATGGTGAACACTGAAGCTTTCTTT. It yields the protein CASGGMVNTEAFF.